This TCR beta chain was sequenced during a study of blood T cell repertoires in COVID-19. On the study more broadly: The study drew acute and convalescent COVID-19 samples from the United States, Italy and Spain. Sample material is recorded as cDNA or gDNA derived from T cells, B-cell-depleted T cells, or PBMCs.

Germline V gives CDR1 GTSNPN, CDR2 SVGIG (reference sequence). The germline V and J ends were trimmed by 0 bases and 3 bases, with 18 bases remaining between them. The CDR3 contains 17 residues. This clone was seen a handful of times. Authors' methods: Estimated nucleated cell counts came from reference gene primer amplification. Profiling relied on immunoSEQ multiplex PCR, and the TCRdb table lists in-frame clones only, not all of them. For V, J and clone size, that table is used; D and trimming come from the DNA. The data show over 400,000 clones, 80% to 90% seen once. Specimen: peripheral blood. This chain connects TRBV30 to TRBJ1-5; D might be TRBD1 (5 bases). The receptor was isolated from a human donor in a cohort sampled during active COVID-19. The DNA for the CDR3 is TGTGCCTGGAGTGTACCATGGAGACAGTGGAACAATCAGCCCCAGCATTTT. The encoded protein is CAWSVPWRQWNNQPQHF.